This T cell receptor (beta chain) comes out of a study of beta chain features in type 1 diabetes. On the study more broadly: Sorted cells examined across all samples numbered 107,917,701. Study outcomes and limitations: cDNA sequencing could over-represent cells with high TCR expression.

This clone was detected only once. As yet, its antigen is unknown. This CDR3 region has 15 residues. Germline CDR1 GTSNPN, CDR2 SVGIG (reference sequence). V gave up 2 bases and J gave up 1 base, with 9 bases separating them. The whole isolated RNA underwent reverse transcription, so sequencing captured expressed TCRB transcripts. The table came from immunoSEQ multiplex PCR; TCRdb's copy has only in-frame clones and leaves some out. The top ten hold about 0.065% of the sample, which has about 470,000 clones, around 30% seen once. This clonotype was obtained from a man between 18 and 29 years old in good health. Sequences were obtained from naive CD4+ T cells from blood. V gene TRBV30 combines with J gene TRBJ2-6; unclear D gene. CDR3 in amino acids: CAWSPRRSGANVLTF. The CDR3 nucleotides read TGTGCCTGGAGTCCCCGAAGATCTGGGGCCAACGTCCTGACTTTC.